The clone carrying this TCR beta chain was detected once. TCRdb's copy holds only in-frame clones and misses some; the assay was immunoSEQ multiplex PCR. Among 25,000 to 30,000 clones listed, approximately 86% were seen once. The data were taken from a study of somatic mutations in cytotoxic T cells in rheumatoid arthritis. The CDR3 is made up of 14 amino acids. J lost 6 bases, V lost 4 bases, and 6 bases had no gene match. Germline CDR1 is MNHEY and CDR2 is SMNVEV (reference sequence). The sequence was obtained from an adult with rheumatoid arthritis. The chain uses TRBV27 and TRBJ1-5; 7 positions agree with TRBD1. Sequencing was carried out using CD8+ T cells sorted from blood. The CDR3 sequence: CASSSTGISQPQHF. CDR3 nucleotides: TGTGCCAGCAGTTCGACAGGGATCAGTCAGCCCCAGCATTTT.